These 29 T cell receptor beta chains share one sample of origin, sequenced in a study of blood T cell repertoires in COVID-19. Profiling relied on immunoSEQ multiplex PCR, and the TCRdb table lists in-frame clones only, not all of them. The sample records under 95,000 clones, about nine tenths being singletons. Material for sequencing was peripheral blood. These receptors all come from a woman over 75 with acute or convalescent COVID-19.

This chain joins TRBV2 and TRBJ2-5; 8 positions match TRBD2. The CDR3 runs to 14 residues. CDR1 is SNHLY, CDR2 FYNNEI, per germline. V gave up 7 bases and J gave up 1 base; unmatched junction bases: 5. DNA for the CDR3: TGTGCCAGCACCGGAAGCGGGGGCCAAGAGACCCAGTACTTC. Residues: CASTGSGGQETQYF. The full variable domain, completed using reference TRBV2 and TRBJ2-5, is EPEVTQTPSHQVTQMGQEVILRCVPISNHLYFYWYRQILGQKVEFLVSFYNNEISEKSEIFDDQFSVERPDGSNFTLKIRSTKLEDSAMYFCASTGSGGQETQYFGPGTRLLVL.

The CDR3: CASSYWGTAWGTGELFF. The CDR3, as DNA: TGTGCCAGCAGTTACTGGGGCACGGCTTGGGGCACCGGGGAGCTGTTTTTT. The J gene is TRBJ2-2, the V gene TRBV6-2 or TRBV6-3; TRBD1 is a possible D gene (5 bases). The CDR3 runs 17 residues. The germline V gene has CDR1 MNHEY and CDR2 SVGEGT. The V gene lost 1 base and the J gene lost 4 bases, with 16 bases spanning the gap.

This chain links TRBV18 with TRBJ2-3; D is perhaps TRBD1 (5 bases). Germline assignment: CDR1 KGHSH and CDR2 LQKENI. The V and J ends lost 3 bases and 0 bases respectively, with 10 bases between them. The CDR3 covers 15 residues. The CDR3: CASSPDTGSTDTQYF. The CDR3 coding sequence is TGTGCCAGCTCACCTGATACAGGCAGCACAGATACGCAGTATTTT.

The genes are TRBV5-1 and TRBJ1-3, with D possibly being TRBD1 (6 bases). Per the germline V gene, CDR1 is SGHRS and CDR2 is YFSETQ. V dropped 0 bases and J dropped 0 bases, with 10 bases sitting between them. The CDR3 is 16 residues long. The CDR3 DNA is TGCGCCAGCAGCTTGGAAGGGACAAACTCTGGAAACACCATATATTTT. This codes for CASSLEGTNSGNTIYF.

This chain joins TRBV19 and TRBJ2-7; 9 nucleotides agree with TRBD1. Germline trimming cut 9 bases from V and 5 bases from J; bases unmatched to any gene: 11. Germline CDR1 LNHDA, CDR2 SQIVND (reference sequence). The CDR3 totals 14 residues. DNA of the CDR3: TGTGCCAGCAAAGCCGGGACAGGGTTCCACGAGCAGTACTTC. Translating it yields CASKAGTGFHEQYF.

This sequence joins TRBV24-1 and TRBJ2-5; 9 nucleotides agree with TRBD2. Looked up from germline, CDR1 is KGHDR and CDR2 is SFDVKD. Trimming cost V 4 bases and J 5 bases; bases outside gene matches: 10. The CDR3 runs 16 residues. The CDR3, as DNA: TGTGCCACCAGTGACCCGCGGGGGGGCACGCGGGAGACCCAGTACTTC. Translating it yields CATSDPRGGTRETQYF.

The chain has TRBV6-1 and TRBJ2-7; 8 bases line up with TRBD1. The junction had 4 bases not matched to a gene; V was cut back by 3 bases and J by 3 bases. This CDR3 is built from 14 residues. Looked up from germline, CDR1 is MNHNS and CDR2 is SASEGT. The CDR3 region has the DNA TGTGCCAGCAGTGAGGGGACAGGATTCTACGAGCAGTACTTC. Translated: CASSEGTGFYEQYF.

The gene calls are TRBV12-3 or TRBV12-4 and TRBJ2-1; D is uncertain. The CDR3 is 12 residues long. V was trimmed by 6 bases and J by 6 bases, leaving 9 bases between them. The CDR3, as DNA: TGTGCCAGCAGACTGGAGACCAATGAGCAGTTCTTC. Amino acids: CASRLETNEQFF.

CDR3 protein: CAWGGTYEQYF. The CDR3 coding sequence is TGTGCCTGGGGGGGCACCTACGAGCAGTACTTC. The chain couples TRBV30 to TRBJ2-7; a weak D match, TRBD1 (6 bases). CDR1 GTSNPN and CDR2 SVGIG come from the germline V gene (reference sequence). V was pared by 5 bases and J by 2 bases, with 7 bases between. The CDR3 extends over 11 amino acids. Complete variable domain (other parts from reference TRBV30 and TRBJ2-7): SQTIHQWPATLVQPVGSPLSLECTVEGTSNPNLYWYRQAAGRGLQLLFYSVGIGQISSEVPQNLSASRPQDRQFILSSKKLLLSDSGFYLCAWGGTYEQYFGPGTRLTVT.

J is TRBJ1-2 and V is TRBV5-1; 8 bases are shared with TRBD1. CDR3 length: 14 amino acids. Trimming at V came to 4 bases and at J to 4 bases, leaving 6 bases not matched to a gene. Germline-derived CDR1 and CDR2 are SGHRS and YFSETQ. The DNA of the CDR3 is TGCGCCAGCAGCGGAACGACAGGGGCCTATGGCTACACCTTC. Translation: CASSGTTGAYGYTF. The entire variable domain, with the rest obtained from reference TRBV5-1 and TRBJ1-2, is as follows: KAGVTQTPRYLIKTRGQQVTLSCSPISGHRSVSWYQQTPGQGLQFLFEYFSETQRNKGNFPGRFSGRQFSNSRSEMNVSTLELGDSALYLCASSGTTGAYGYTFGSGTRLTVV.

The chain combines TRBV2 with TRBJ1-6; the D is unclear. This CDR3 contains 15 residues. The V end lost 6 bases, the J end lost 5 bases, and 14 bases lay between the germline ends. The germline gives CDR1 SNHLY, CDR2 FYNNEI. CDR3 in DNA: TGTGCCAGCAGAATCCAGGCCCTTAATAATTCACCCCTCCACTTT. This sequence encodes CASRIQALNNSPLHF. Drawing the rest from reference TRBV2 and TRBJ1-6, the complete variable domain is EPEVTQTPSHQVTQMGQEVILRCVPISNHLYFYWYRQILGQKVEFLVSFYNNEISEKSEIFDDQFSVERPDGSNFTLKIRSTKLEDSAMYFCASRIQALNNSPLHFGNGTRLTVT.

The chain employs TRBV28 and TRBJ2-2; a possible D gene is TRBD2 (6 bases). Deletions cut 2 bases from V and 1 base from J, with 8 bases between. The CDR3 is 15 residues long. CDR1 and CDR2 (germline): MDHEN, SYDVKM. The CDR3, as DNA: TGTGCCAGCAGTTTAGCCGGGAGGAACACCGGGGAGCTGTTTTTT. Amino acid sequence: CASSLAGRNTGELFF.

About this clone itself: The junction shows a germline mismatch at one end, possibly a read error. The chain recombines TRBV7-9 with TRBJ1-6, with D possibly TRBD1 on 6 matching bases. Germline V gives CDR1 SEHNR, CDR2 FQNEAQ (reference sequence). The CDR3 consists of 15 residues. The CDR3 spells CASRLGQPNNSPLHF. For the CDR3, the DNA is TGTGCCAGCAGGTTAGGACAGCCAAATAATTCACCCCTCCACTTT.

V gene TRBV19 combines with J gene TRBJ1-2; 9 bases agree with TRBD1. There are 13 residues in the CDR3. V was pared by 7 bases and J by 4 bases, with 4 bases of the junction left unmatched. The germline gives CDR1 LNHDA, CDR2 SQIVND (reference sequence). In DNA form, the CDR3 reads TGTGCCAGTAAGGACAGGGGATCCTATGGCTACACCTTC. This encodes CASKDRGSYGYTF. The entire variable domain, with the rest obtained from reference TRBV19 and TRBJ1-2, is as follows: DGGITQSPKYLFRKEGQNVTLSCEQNLNHDAMYWYRQDPGQGLRLIYYSQIVNDFQKGDIAEGYSVSREKKESFPLTVTSAQKNPTAFYLCASKDRGSYGYTFGSGTRLTVV.

The rearrangement links TRBV29-1 to TRBJ2-7; TRBD1 agrees at 7 bases. There are 13 residues in the CDR3. Germline V CDR1 and CDR2: SQVTM, ANQGSEA. V trimming: 7 bases; J trimming: 4 bases; junction bases outside the gene matches: 10. CDR3 residues: CSAGQGGGYEQYF. The CDR3 coding sequence is TGCAGCGCTGGTCAAGGGGGCGGTTACGAGCAGTACTTC.

V is TRBV27 and J is TRBJ1-6, with D possibly matching TRBD1 (5 bases). The CDR3 totals 16 residues. Between the trimmed V and J ends, which lost 5 bases and 7 bases, there was a span of 18 bases. CDR1 and CDR2 from the germline V gene are MNHEY and SMNVEV (reference sequence). This CDR3 reads CASSPRNPTDNSPLHF. CDR3 nucleotides: TGTGCCAGCAGTCCCAGGAACCCGACAGACAATTCACCCCTCCACTTT.

The chain uses TRBV7-8 and TRBJ2-7; TRBD2 agrees at 9 bases. There are 15 residues in the CDR3. J was trimmed by 2 bases and V by 1 base; bases with no gene match: 3. The V gene's germline CDR1 is SGHVS and CDR2 FQNEAQ. CDR3 in DNA: TGTGCCAGCAGCTTAGAGGCGGGAGGGCCCTACGAGCAGTACTTC. The encoded protein is CASSLEAGGPYEQYF.

The J gene is TRBJ2-6, the V gene TRBV7-2; perhaps TRBD2 as D (5 bases). Trimming cost V 5 bases and J 0 bases, with 11 bases left between them. Germline V lookup: CDR1 SGHTA, CDR2 FQGNSA. CDR3 size: 16 residues. The CDR3 DNA sequence: TGTGCCAGCAGCATTGACGGGAACTCTGGGGCCAACGTCCTGACTTTC. Protein sequence: CASSIDGNSGANVLTF.

The CDR3 region is CASSRGTRVYNEQFF. CDR3 bases: TGTGCCAGCAGCCGCGGGACTAGGGTCTACAATGAGCAGTTCTTC. The chain links TRBV11-2 to TRBJ2-1; 8 bases match TRBD2. CDR1 is SGHAT, CDR2 FQNNGV, per germline. The V gene end was trimmed by 5 bases and the J gene end by 3 bases; junction bases not matched to a gene: 6. The CDR3 runs 15 residues. Full variable domain (outside the CDR3, taken from reference TRBV11-2 and TRBJ2-1): EAGVAQSPRYKIIEKRQSVAFWCNPISGHATLYWYQQILGQGPKLLIQFQNNGVVDDSQLPKDRFSAERLKGVDSTLKIQPAKLEDSAVYLCASSRGTRVYNEQFFGPGTRLTVL.

This chain uses TRBV19 with TRBJ2-1, with 8 bases lining up with TRBD1. The CDR3 covers 16 residues. CDR1 is LNHDA and CDR2 is SQIVND in the germline V gene (reference sequence). Trimming removed 1 base from V and 3 bases from J; junction bases left unmatched: 5. CDR3 region: CASSIARTGRYNEQFF. The CDR3 DNA sequence: TGTGCCAGTAGTATAGCCCGGACAGGGCGCTACAATGAGCAGTTCTTC.

The chain recombines TRBV10-2 with TRBJ2-5, with 13 positions matching TRBD2. This CDR3 comprises 13 residues. Looked up from germline, CDR1 is WSHSY and CDR2 is SAAADI. The V and J ends lost 6 bases and 7 bases, in that order; junction bases with no gene match: 2. CDR3 bases: TGCGCCAGCAGATGGACTAGCGGGGGGACCCAGTACTTC. As protein: CASRWTSGGTQYF.

The chain employs TRBV5-1 and TRBJ2-7, with 8 bases fitting TRBD1. Germline lookup yields CDR1 SGHRS and CDR2 YFSETQ. Germline trimming cut 5 bases from V and 3 bases from J; bases unmatched to any gene: 7. CDR3 size: 14 residues. CDR3 sequence: CASRTGTGGYEQYF. Here the CDR3 DNA reads TGCGCCAGCAGGACCGGGACAGGAGGCTACGAGCAGTACTTC.

The chain uses TRBV6-5 and TRBJ1-2; 7 nucleotides match TRBD1. Germline-derived CDR1 and CDR2 are MNHEY and SVGAGI. The CDR3 extends over 13 amino acids. J was trimmed by 4 bases and V by 7 bases; bases with no gene match: 6. This CDR3 is CASTTGQFYGYTF. The CDR3 DNA reads as TGTGCCAGCACCACGGGACAGTTCTATGGCTACACCTTC.

The genes are TRBV30 and TRBJ2-7, with D perhaps TRBD2 (8 bases). The length of the CDR3 is 14 residues. Trimming stripped 3 bases from V and 3 bases from J, with 15 bases between. Germline-derived CDR1 and CDR2 are GTSNPN and SVGIG (reference sequence). The CDR3 DNA reads as TGTGCCTGGAGCCGGGGGGGACAGAGCTACGAGCAGTACTTC. Residues: CAWSRGGQSYEQYF.

The chain is built from TRBV19 and TRBJ1-2; a possible D gene is TRBD1 (5 bases). Germline CDR1 and CDR2: LNHDA and SQIVND (reference sequence). The CDR3 extends over 15 amino acids. Trimming removed 6 bases from V and 3 bases from J, with 17 bases in between. In DNA, the CDR3 is TGTGCCAGTAGAAGACAGCGGGCTGGGGACTATGGCTACACCTTC. Its translation: CASRRQRAGDYGYTF.

The V and J genes are TRBV9 and TRBJ1-6, with D unresolved. V was shortened by 3 bases and J by 4 bases, with 8 bases between the two germline ends. Looked up from germline, CDR1 is SGDLS and CDR2 is YYNGEE. CDR3 length: 14 amino acids. In DNA form, the CDR3 reads TGTGCCAGCAGCGCCGGTAATTATAATTCACCCCTCCACTTT. As protein: CASSAGNYNSPLHF. The complete variable domain, with remaining parts taken from reference TRBV9 and TRBJ1-6, reads DSGVTQTPKHLITATGQRVTLRCSPRSGDLSVYWYQQSLDQGLQFLIQYYNGEERAKGNILERFSAQQFPDLHSELNLSSLELGDSALYFCASSAGNYNSPLHFGNGTRLTVT.

The chain combines TRBV9 with TRBJ2-2; TRBD2 is a possible D gene (5 bases). The germline gives CDR1 SGDLS, CDR2 YYNGEE. V lost 0 bases to trimming and J lost 4 bases, with 10 bases between them. The CDR3 extends over 15 amino acids. DNA of the CDR3: TGTGCCAGCAGCGTAGCCAGCGGCCCCACCGGGGAGCTGTTTTTT. It yields the protein CASSVASGPTGELFF.

The chain is built from TRBV6-2 or TRBV6-3 and TRBJ1-2; 9 nucleotides agree with TRBD1. Per the germline V gene, CDR1 is MNHEY and CDR2 is SVGEGT. CDR3 length: 14 amino acids. J was trimmed by 5 bases and V by 3 bases; bases with no gene match: 4. CDR3 loop: CASSYRGQGYGYTF. The CDR3 region has the DNA TGTGCCAGCAGTTATCGGGGACAGGGTTATGGCTACACCTTC.

The chain couples TRBV29-1 to TRBJ1-3; tentative D call: TRBD1 (6 bases). This CDR3 contains 13 residues. Germline CDR1 and CDR2: SQVTM and ANQGSEA. Trimming shortened V by 3 bases and J by 7 bases, and 13 bases separated the two germline ends. The DNA of the CDR3 is TGCAGCGTTGAGGACAGTCGCTCGAACACCATATATTTT. It translates to CSVEDSRSNTIYF.